This T cell receptor (beta chain) was identified in a study of blood T cell repertoires in COVID-19. Study in general: COVID-19 samples collected from the United States, Italy and Spain covered acute and convalescent phases.

A few counts support this clone. Trimming pared 6 bases from V and 8 bases from J, leaving 22 bases between. CDR3 length: 15 amino acids. Germline CDR1 ENHRY, CDR2 SYGVKD. Per the study methods: Reference gene primer amplification gave estimated nucleated cell counts. TCRdb's table, derived via immunoSEQ multiplex PCR, lists solely in-frame clones and lacks some. D and trimming come from the DNA, and the V and J calls and clone size come from that table. The table records about 130,000 clones, around four fifths of them present only once. The sequence was obtained from a man in his sixties who had recovered from COVID-19. The sequenced sample consisted of peripheral blood. The chain joins TRBV10-3 to TRBJ1-2, with D possibly matching TRBD1 (5 bases). The CDR3, as DNA: TGTGCCATCAGCTTAACCCGGGACTCCGTGGGAGGCTACACCTTC. It codes for CAISLTRDSVGGYTF.